These T cell receptor beta chains were read from a single sample in a study of cytomegalovirus exposure and HLA in healthy donors. Produced via immunoSEQ multiplex PCR; TCRdb's table is partial and in-frame only. There are roughly 160,000 clones in the sample; about three quarters occur only once, and 2.5% to 3% lies in the top ten. Input material: PBMCs. These receptor sequences come from a woman aged 30 to 39 in good health and CMV-seronegative. CDR3s include the opening cysteine and the closing phenylalanine or tryptophan. The D gene is left open where the match is weak. Only part of the rows carry a size: once, few, many, or a class if the clone is expanded.

>-|TRBD2|TRBJ2-1|TRBV7-2
CASSLLAGGWNEQFF
TGTGCCAGCAGCCTACTAGCGGGGGGCTGGAATGAGCAGTTCTTC
>-|TRBD2|TRBJ2-7|TRBV7-2
CASSLSGRYPYEQYF
TGTGCCAGCAGCCTTAGCGGGAGGTATCCCTACGAGCAGTACTTC
>-|-|TRBJ2-7|TRBV10-3
CAISGGDRSSYEQYF
TGTGCCATCAGTGGGGGCGACAGGAGCTCCTACGAGCAGTACTTC
>-|TRBD1|TRBJ2-4|TRBV7-3
CASSSHGGTGDIQYF
TGTGCCAGCAGCTCCCACGGCGGGACAGGGGACATTCAGTACTTC
>few|-|TRBJ2-6|TRBV27
CASSLSRYSSGANVLTF
TGTGCCAGCAGTTTATCCCGATATAGTTCTGGGGCCAACGTCCTGACTTTC
>-|-|TRBJ2-5|TRBV28
CASSLVGTRRTVETQYF
TGTGCCAGCAGTTTAGTTGGGACTCGGAGAACCGTGGAGACCCAGTACTTC
>-|-|TRBJ2-7|TRBV5-4
CASSLAQGEQYF
TGTGCCAGCAGCTTGGCCCAGGGGGAGCAGTACTTC
>-|-|TRBJ2-5|TRBV19
CASNEQGGKTQYF
TGTGCCAGTAACGAACAGGGTGGAAAGACCCAGTACTTC
>few|-|TRBJ2-2|TRBV7-3
CASTLGNTGELFF
TGTGCCAGCACCCTAGGGAACACCGGGGAGCTGTTTTTT
>-|-|TRBJ1-1|TRBV4-1
CASSQDPGEGLSEAFF
TGCGCCAGCAGCCAAGATCCCGGGGAGGGGCTCAGTGAAGCTTTCTTT
>-|TRBD1|TRBJ1-2|TRBV13
CASSSLRGQGYGYTF
TGTGCCAGCAGCTCACTTAGAGGACAGGGGTATGGCTACACCTTC
>-|TRBD1|TRBJ2-7|TRBV6-5
CASSLQGPFSYEQYF
TGTGCCAGCAGTCTACAGGGGCCCTTCTCCTACGAGCAGTACTTC
>-|TRBD1|TRBJ2-2|TRBV27
CASSFYQGAGELFF
TGTGCCAGCAGTTTTTATCAGGGGGCCGGGGAGCTGTTTTTT
>-|-|TRBJ2-1|TRBV5-8
CASSLPYYNEQFF
TGTGCCAGCAGCCTTCCTTACTACAATGAGCAGTTCTTC
>-|TRBD1|TRBJ1-4|TRBV5-6
CASSPGDRETNEKLFF
TGTGCCAGCAGCCCGGGGGACAGGGAGACTAATGAAAAACTGTTTTTT
>-|-|TRBJ1-6|TRBV18
CASSPEMSSPLHF
TGTGCCAGCTCACCGGAGATGAGTTCACCCCTCCACTTT
>-|-|TRBJ2-2|TRBV7-9
CASLGLTNTGELFF
TGTGCCAGCCTGGGACTCACGAACACCGGGGAGCTGTTTTTT
>-|TRBD2|TRBJ2-1|TRBV4-1
CASSQLAGIDEQFF
TGCGCCAGCAGTCAACTAGCGGGCATCGATGAGCAGTTCTTC
>once|-|TRBJ2-4|TRBV7-9
CASSLLRSAKNIQYF
TGTGCCAGCAGCCTTCTTCGGAGCGCCAAAAACATTCAGTACTTC
>-|TRBD1|TRBJ2-7|TRBV29-1
CSVEGRDSPYEQYF
TGCAGCGTTGAAGGAAGGGACAGCCCCTACGAGCAGTACTTC
>once|TRBD2|TRBJ2-5|TRBV10-3
CAISGVAGDQETQYF
TGTGCCATCAGTGGGGTAGCGGGGGATCAAGAGACCCAGTACTTC
>once|TRBD1|TRBJ1-5|TRBV10-1
CASGGQGINQPQHF
TGCGCCAGCGGGGGACAGGGAATTAATCAGCCCCAGCATTTT
>-|TRBD2|TRBJ2-1|TRBV29-1
CSVEAGGPYEQFF
TGCAGCGTTGAAGCGGGGGGGCCTTATGAGCAGTTCTTC
>few|TRBD1|TRBJ1-2|TRBV9
CASSVATGGGMLGYTF
TGTGCCAGCAGCGTAGCTACAGGGGGGGGTATGCTTGGCTACACCTTC
>-|-|TRBJ2-3|TRBV6-4
CASSLRGLGTDTQYF
TGTGCCAGCAGTCTCAGGGGTTTGGGCACAGATACGCAGTATTTT
>-|TRBD1|TRBJ2-7|TRBV9
CASSVTGETYEQYF
TGTGCCAGCAGCGTGACAGGGGAAACCTACGAGCAGTACTTC
>-|-|TRBJ1-5|TRBV27
CASADGWGDQPQHF
TGTGCCAGCGCTGATGGGTGGGGGGATCAGCCCCAGCATTTT